These T cell receptor beta chains were read from a single sample in a study of blood T cell repertoires in COVID-19. Measured with immunoSEQ multiplex PCR; TCRdb has only the in-frame clones, and not every one. This table holds roughly 200,000 clones, around 87% found once. The sequenced sample consisted of PBMCs or T cells enriched from blood (not recorded which). These receptors were collected from a middle-aged woman in a cohort exposed to, infected with or recovered from COVID-19 (not recorded which). Both conserved end residues are part of each CDR3. D genes are given only for firm matches. A clone size is listed for some rows: how often the clone was seen (once, few, many), or a class if it is expanded.

abundance: many; j_gene: TRBJ1-3; d_gene: TRBD1; v_gene: TRBV5-1; CDR3nt: TGCGCCAGCAGCCCAGATCCAGGGACAGCTGGAAACACCATATATTTT; CDR3aa: CASSPDPGTAGNTIYF
abundance: NA; j_gene: TRBJ1-1; d_gene: NA; v_gene: TRBV28; CDR3nt: TGTGCCAGCAGTTTTCCGCAGGGAGGAAGAACTGAAGCTTTCTTT; CDR3aa: CASSFPQGGRTEAFF
abundance: NA; j_gene: TRBJ1-2; d_gene: NA; v_gene: TRBV3-1/TRBV3-2; CDR3nt: TGTGCCAGCAGCCACGAGGGAACAGGGTATCGATCAGATGGCTACACCTTC; CDR3aa: CASSHEGTGYRSDGYTF
abundance: NA; j_gene: TRBJ2-1; d_gene: TRBD2; v_gene: TRBV2; CDR3nt: TGTGCCAGAGGGACTAGCGGTTACAATGAGCAGTTCTTC; CDR3aa: CARGTSGYNEQFF
abundance: NA; j_gene: TRBJ1-1; d_gene: NA; v_gene: TRBV6-5; CDR3nt: TGTGCCAGCGCCCGTCGCAGATCTAACACTGAAGCTTTCTTT; CDR3aa: CASARRRSNTEAFF
abundance: NA; j_gene: TRBJ1-3; d_gene: NA; v_gene: TRBV2; CDR3nt: TGTGCCAGCAGTGAGGCACCCCGCTCTGGAAACACCATATATTTT; CDR3aa: CASSEAPRSGNTIYF
abundance: NA; j_gene: TRBJ1-1; d_gene: NA; v_gene: TRBV6-6; CDR3nt: TGTGCCAGCAGTTACCCTATTGACAGGAACACTGAAGCTTTCTTT; CDR3aa: CASSYPIDRNTEAFF
abundance: NA; j_gene: TRBJ1-1; d_gene: NA; v_gene: TRBV5-1; CDR3nt: TGCGCCAGCAGCTCCTGGAGGCCTTCCGACACTGAAGCTTTCTTT; CDR3aa: CASSSWRPSDTEAFF
abundance: NA; j_gene: TRBJ1-4; d_gene: TRBD1; v_gene: TRBV11-2; CDR3nt: TGTGCCAGCAGCTTAAGAGGACAGGGGCTTCATGAAAAACTGTTTTTT; CDR3aa: CASSLRGQGLHEKLFF
abundance: NA; j_gene: TRBJ1-2; d_gene: TRBD1; v_gene: TRBV5-1; CDR3nt: TGCGCCAGCAGCTTGGGCCACGGACAGGGGGCCTCCGGCTACACCTTC; CDR3aa: CASSLGHGQGASGYTF
abundance: NA; j_gene: TRBJ2-7; d_gene: TRBD1; v_gene: TRBV6-5; CDR3nt: TGTGCCAGCACTTTGGCCGGGACAGGGTCATACGAGCAGTACTTC; CDR3aa: CASTLAGTGSYEQYF
abundance: NA; j_gene: TRBJ1-5; d_gene: TRBD1; v_gene: TRBV27; CDR3nt: TGTGCCAGCAGTTTTGACAGGGGCAATCAGCCCCAGCATTTT; CDR3aa: CASSFDRGNQPQHF
abundance: NA; j_gene: TRBJ1-2; d_gene: NA; v_gene: TRBV3-1/TRBV3-2; CDR3nt: TGTGCCAGCAGCCAATCCCCCCTGCGGGTGGGGGGGCTTTCATATGGCTACACCTTC; CDR3aa: CASSQSPLRVGGLSYGYTF
abundance: NA; j_gene: TRBJ2-2; d_gene: NA; v_gene: TRBV2; CDR3nt: TGTGCCAGCAGTTCTGTTAACGGCGGGGAGCTGTTTTTT; CDR3aa: CASSSVNGGELFF
abundance: NA; j_gene: TRBJ2-7; d_gene: NA; v_gene: TRBV11-2; CDR3nt: TGTGCCAGCAGCCCCTTCACTGGCTCCTACGAGCAGTACTTC; CDR3aa: CASSPFTGSYEQYF
abundance: NA; j_gene: TRBJ1-1; d_gene: TRBD1; v_gene: TRBV19; CDR3nt: TGTGCCAGTACCCCCGGGACAGGGTTAGGGACTGAAGCTTTCTTT; CDR3aa: CASTPGTGLGTEAFF
abundance: NA; j_gene: TRBJ2-3; d_gene: TRBD2; v_gene: TRBV30; CDR3nt: TGTGCCTGGTCCGGGGCAGGACTAGCGGGAGGAGATACGCAGTATTTT; CDR3aa: CAWSGAGLAGGDTQYF
abundance: NA; j_gene: TRBJ2-3; d_gene: TRBD2; v_gene: TRBV3-1/TRBV3-2; CDR3nt: TGTGCCAGCAGCCAAGCCCCGGGACTAGCCTTAAAGGATACGCAGTATTTT; CDR3aa: CASSQAPGLALKDTQYF
abundance: NA; j_gene: TRBJ2-5; d_gene: TRBD2; v_gene: TRBV9; CDR3nt: TGTGCCAGCAGCACCGGACTAGCGGGAGTGAGAGAGACCCAGTACTTC; CDR3aa: CASSTGLAGVRETQYF
abundance: NA; j_gene: TRBJ2-1; d_gene: TRBD2; v_gene: TRBV5-5; CDR3nt: TGTGCCAGCAGCTTGCGGACCCGGGGGGATGAGCAGTTCTTC; CDR3aa: CASSLRTRGDEQFF
abundance: NA; j_gene: TRBJ2-1; d_gene: TRBD2; v_gene: TRBV2; CDR3nt: TGTGCCAGCAGTTCGGTTCTAGCGGGAGGGTCCTACAATGAGCAGTTCTTC; CDR3aa: CASSSVLAGGSYNEQFF
abundance: NA; j_gene: TRBJ2-7; d_gene: TRBD1; v_gene: TRBV18; CDR3nt: TGTGCCAGCTCACCCCCGGGACAGGGCTACGAGCAGTACTTC; CDR3aa: CASSPPGQGYEQYF
abundance: NA; j_gene: TRBJ2-7; d_gene: NA; v_gene: TRBV11-3; CDR3nt: TGTGCCAGCAGCTTAGCTTCGGGAGAGGGCTACGAGCAGTACTTC; CDR3aa: CASSLASGEGYEQYF
abundance: NA; j_gene: TRBJ1-1; d_gene: TRBD1; v_gene: TRBV5-4; CDR3nt: TGTGCCAGCAGCTTGTACAGGGGGGCGAACACTGAAGCTTTCTTT; CDR3aa: CASSLYRGANTEAFF
abundance: NA; j_gene: TRBJ2-4; d_gene: NA; v_gene: TRBV12-3/TRBV12-4; CDR3nt: TGTGCCAGCAGCTCAGGGTCAGACATTCAGTACTTC; CDR3aa: CASSSGSDIQYF
abundance: NA; j_gene: TRBJ1-5; d_gene: NA; v_gene: TRBV4-1; CDR3nt: TGCGCCAGCAGCGTCACTGCCGGGAGCAATCAGCCCCAGCATTTT; CDR3aa: CASSVTAGSNQPQHF
abundance: NA; j_gene: TRBJ1-1; d_gene: NA; v_gene: TRBV7-9; CDR3nt: TGTGCCAGCAGCTTAGAGAGCACTGAAGCTTTCTTT; CDR3aa: CASSLESTEAFF
abundance: NA; j_gene: TRBJ1-5; d_gene: TRBD1; v_gene: TRBV10-2; CDR3nt: TGCGCCAGCAGGTTAAGGGGGCAAGAACAGCCCCAGCATTTT; CDR3aa: CASRLRGQEQPQHF
abundance: NA; j_gene: TRBJ2-3; d_gene: NA; v_gene: TRBV7-2; CDR3nt: TGTGCCAGCAGCTTAAACTATGCTCCCCCAGATACGCAGTATTTT; CDR3aa: CASSLNYAPPDTQYF
abundance: NA; j_gene: TRBJ2-1; d_gene: TRBD1; v_gene: TRBV3-1/TRBV3-2; CDR3nt: TGTGCCAGCAGCCAACCGGGACAGGCCTTCCTTGAGCAGTTCTTC; CDR3aa: CASSQPGQAFLEQFF
abundance: NA; j_gene: TRBJ2-7; d_gene: NA; v_gene: TRBV7-8; CDR3nt: TGTGCCAGCAGCTTACCGGGAGTCGGCGAGCAGTACTTC; CDR3aa: CASSLPGVGEQYF